What follows describes a single TCR beta chain. This sample includes further DNA sequences coding for the same CDR3. These data originate in a study of glioma-infiltrating T cells after dendritic cell vaccination. Turning to the study itself: Autologous tumor lysate-pulsed dendritic cell vaccination was given between the early 2000s and the early 2010s.

Germline V gene lookup returns CDR1 SGHAT and CDR2 FQNNGV. The ends lost 5 bases at V and 2 bases at J; junction bases unmatched: 5. The CDR3 length is 14 residues. TCRdb's copy holds only in-frame clones and misses some; the assay was immunoSEQ multiplex PCR. Of fewer than 35,000 clones listed, 85% to 95% are singletons. Fresh-frozen tumor tissue and more than two years of survival data were available for all. This clonotype originated in a human donor with glioblastoma. The chain links TRBV11-2 to TRBJ2-5, with 7 bases that match TRBD2. This specimen was blood, taken before dendritic cell vaccination. CDR3 in DNA: TGTGCCAGCAGCCCGCCGGGACTACAAGAGACCCAGTACTTC. This codes for CASSPPGLQETQYF.